The rows below give T cell receptor beta chains drawn from one sample of a study of technical replicates of blood from four donors. Clones were read by immunoSEQ multiplex PCR, and TCRdb kept only the in-frame ones, dropping some. The sample consists of tens of thousands of clones, about 88% of them appearing once. The specimen was PBMCs. These receptors originate from a human donor in good health. Some clones in this sample may be carry-over from other donors' samples. Each CDR3 is given with its conserved first and last residue. The D gene is left open where the match is weak. Clone sizes are given selectively: once, few, many, or a class where the clone is expanded.

d_gene	v_gene	j_gene	abundance	CDR3nt	CDR3aa
TRBD2	TRBV10-3	TRBJ2-1	NA	TGTGCCATCAGCCCCACTAGCGGGGGCCCTTCTTACAATGAGCAGTTCTTC	CAISPTSGGPSYNEQFF
NA	TRBV7-9	TRBJ1-1	NA	TGTGCCAGCAGCTCCTGGGGGGAGGTGAACACTGAAGCTTTCTTT	CASSSWGEVNTEAFF
NA	TRBV2	TRBJ1-1	NA	TGTGCCAGCTGGGCCTTTGTTCCTGAAGCTTTCTTT	CASWAFVPEAFF
NA	TRBV5-6	TRBJ2-3	NA	TGTGCCAGCAGCTTGGGTGGCTCCTCCACAGATACGCAGTATTTT	CASSLGGSSTDTQYF
TRBD1	TRBV5-8	TRBJ1-2	few	TGTGCCAGCAGCACAGGACAGGGTGGCTATGGCTACACCTTC	CASSTGQGGYGYTF
TRBD1	TRBV7-2	TRBJ1-1	NA	TGTGCCAGCAGCTGGCAGGGGGCCACTGAAGCTTTCTTT	CASSWQGATEAFF
TRBD1	TRBV15	TRBJ1-5	NA	TGTGCCACCAGCGCAGAGGGGACAGGGCCTCAGCCCCAGCATTTT	CATSAEGTGPQPQHF
TRBD1	TRBV6-6	TRBJ2-7	NA	TGTGCCAGCAGTTACTGGACAGGTCCTCCCTACGAGCAGTACTTC	CASSYWTGPPYEQYF
NA	TRBV2	TRBJ2-5	NA	TGTGCCAGCAGTGGGGAGTGGAGAGAGACCCAGTACTTC	CASSGEWRETQYF
NA	TRBV12-5	TRBJ2-7	NA	TGTGCTAGTGGCATGGTCATAGCGACACAAACCGAGCAGTACTTC	CASGMVIATQTEQYF
NA	TRBV6-1	TRBJ2-1	NA	TGTGCCAGCAGTGAGGAACGGGATCTTGGCAATGAGCAGTTCTTC	CASSEERDLGNEQFF
NA	TRBV2	TRBJ1-3	once	TGTGCCAGCCAGGAGGGGTACTCTGGAAACACCATATATTTT	CASQEGYSGNTIYF
TRBD2	TRBV19	TRBJ2-5	NA	TGTGCCAGTTCCTGGCGGGGGGCCCAAGAGACCCAGTACTTC	CASSWRGAQETQYF
TRBD1	TRBV7-9	TRBJ1-6	NA	TGTGCCAGCAGCCTCCAAACAGGGGCGGATTCACCCCTCCACTTT	CASSLQTGADSPLHF
NA	TRBV7-9	TRBJ2-1	NA	TGTGCCAGCAGGTCACGGGGAGGATCAGGGTTACGCAATGAGCAGTTCTTC	CASRSRGGSGLRNEQFF
TRBD2	TRBV4-2	TRBJ2-7	NA	TGTGCCAGCAGCCAAGAGACTAGCGGGGAGTTTTACGAGCAGTACTTC	CASSQETSGEFYEQYF
NA	TRBV7-8	TRBJ2-1	NA	TGTGCCAGCAGCTTATGGCGGGCGGCCGTCCGAGCTGAGCAGTTCTTC	CASSLWRAAVRAEQFF
NA	TRBV11-2	TRBJ2-5	NA	TGTGCCAGCAGCCTTCAAGAGACCCAGTACTTC	CASSLQETQYF
TRBD1	TRBV7-6	TRBJ2-7	NA	TGTGCCAGCAGCTTAGGAACACAGGGGTACGAGCAGTACTTC	CASSLGTQGYEQYF
TRBD1	TRBV29-1	TRBJ1-5	NA	TGCAGCGTTACGGACAGGGGCAATCAGCCCCAGCATTTT	CSVTDRGNQPQHF
TRBD2	TRBV10-3	TRBJ2-3	NA	TGTGCCATCCGGGATCGGGCGGGGGGCACCCATACGCAGTATTTT	CAIRDRAGGTHTQYF
TRBD2	TRBV12-5	TRBJ2-2	NA	TGTGCTAGTGGGGAGCGGGGCAGCGCCGGGGAGCTGTTTTTT	CASGERGSAGELFF
TRBD2	TRBV27	TRBJ2-7	NA	TGTGCCAGCAGTCCCGGGACTAGCGGGAGGTACTACGAGCAGTACTTC	CASSPGTSGRYYEQYF